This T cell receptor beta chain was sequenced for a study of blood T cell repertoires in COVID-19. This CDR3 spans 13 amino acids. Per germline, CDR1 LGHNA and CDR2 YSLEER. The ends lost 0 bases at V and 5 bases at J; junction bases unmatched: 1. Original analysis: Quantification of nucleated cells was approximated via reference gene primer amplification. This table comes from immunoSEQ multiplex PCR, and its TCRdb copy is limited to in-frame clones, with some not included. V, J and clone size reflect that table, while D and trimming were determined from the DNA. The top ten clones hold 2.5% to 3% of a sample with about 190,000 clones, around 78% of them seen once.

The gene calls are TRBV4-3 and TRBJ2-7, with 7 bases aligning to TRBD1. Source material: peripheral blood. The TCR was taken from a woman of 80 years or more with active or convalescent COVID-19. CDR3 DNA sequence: TGCGCCAGCAGCCAAGATGACAGGGACGAGCAGTACTTC. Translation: CASSQDDRDEQYF.